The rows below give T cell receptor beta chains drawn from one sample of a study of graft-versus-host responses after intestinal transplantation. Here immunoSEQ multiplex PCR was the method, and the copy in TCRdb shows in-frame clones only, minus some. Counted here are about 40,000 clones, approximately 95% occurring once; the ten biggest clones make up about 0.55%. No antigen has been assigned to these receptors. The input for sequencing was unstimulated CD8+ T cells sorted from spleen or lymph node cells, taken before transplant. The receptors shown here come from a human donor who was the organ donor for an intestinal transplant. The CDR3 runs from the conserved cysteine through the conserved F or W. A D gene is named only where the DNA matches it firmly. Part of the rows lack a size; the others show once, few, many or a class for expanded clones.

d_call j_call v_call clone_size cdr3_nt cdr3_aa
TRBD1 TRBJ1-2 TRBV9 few TGTGCCAGCAGCTTCCACCAGGGGGCTGGAGATGGCTACACCTTC CASSFHQGAGDGYTF
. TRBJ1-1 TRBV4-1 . TGCGCCAGCAGCCAAGGACGGGGGGCGGACACTGAAGCTTTCTTT CASSQGRGADTEAFF
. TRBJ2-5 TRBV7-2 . TGTGCCAGCAGCGGGCAGGGTTTTTCCCAAGAGACCCAGTACTTC CASSGQGFSQETQYF
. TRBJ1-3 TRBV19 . TGTGCCAGTAGTATTACAGCGGACTCTGGAAACACCATATATTTT CASSITADSGNTIYF
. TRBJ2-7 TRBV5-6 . TGTGCCAGCAGCGGGCTGACAGGGAGAGGGTCCGGGGGAGACAACGAGCAGTACTTC CASSGLTGRGSGGDNEQYF
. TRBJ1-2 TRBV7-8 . TGTGCCAGCAGCCCGCCCCTAGTAGATGGCTACACCTTC CASSPPLVDGYTF
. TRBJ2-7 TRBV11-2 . TGTGCCAGCAGCTCCCCACACGAGCAGTACTTC CASSSPHEQYF
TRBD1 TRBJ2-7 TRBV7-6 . TGTGCCAGCAGCTGGGGACAGGGGGCGTACGAGCAGTACTTC CASSWGQGAYEQYF
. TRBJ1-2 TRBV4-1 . TGCGCCAGCAGATGTGGCTACACCTTC CASRCGYTF
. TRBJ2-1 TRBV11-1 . TGTGCCAGCAGCTTAGAACGGATCTACAATGAGCAGTTCTTC CASSLERIYNEQFF
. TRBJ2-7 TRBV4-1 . TGCGCCAGCAGCCATAACCCCTGGACAGACCGCTACGAGCAGTACTTC CASSHNPWTDRYEQYF
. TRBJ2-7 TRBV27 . TGTGCCAGCAGTTTAGCCCGGACAGAAGGTGGCTACGAGCAGTACTTC CASSLARTEGGYEQYF
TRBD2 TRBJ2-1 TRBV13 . TGTGCCAGCAGCTTAGTACCCGGGGGGGCTTTCTACAATGAGCAGTTCTTC CASSLVPGGAFYNEQFF
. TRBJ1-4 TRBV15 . TGTGCCACCAGCATAGGGACGAAGGAACTGTTTTTT CATSIGTKELFF